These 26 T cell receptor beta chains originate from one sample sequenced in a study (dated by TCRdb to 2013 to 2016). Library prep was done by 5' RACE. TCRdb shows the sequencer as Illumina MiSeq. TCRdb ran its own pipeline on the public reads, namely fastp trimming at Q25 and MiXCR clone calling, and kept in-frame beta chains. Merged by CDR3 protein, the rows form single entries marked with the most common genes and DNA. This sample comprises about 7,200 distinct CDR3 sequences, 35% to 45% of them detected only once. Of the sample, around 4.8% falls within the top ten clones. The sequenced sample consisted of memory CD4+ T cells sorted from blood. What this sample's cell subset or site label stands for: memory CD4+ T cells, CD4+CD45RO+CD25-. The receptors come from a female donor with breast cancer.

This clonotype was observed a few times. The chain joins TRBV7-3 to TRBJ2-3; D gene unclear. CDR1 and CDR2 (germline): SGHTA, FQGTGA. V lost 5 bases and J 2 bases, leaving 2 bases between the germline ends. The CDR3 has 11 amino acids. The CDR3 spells CASSDTDTQYF. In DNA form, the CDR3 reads TGTGCCAGCAGCGACACAGATACGCAGTATTTT. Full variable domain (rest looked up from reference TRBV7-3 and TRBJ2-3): GAGVSQTPSNKVTEKGKYVELRCDPISGHTALYWYRQSLGQGPEFLIYFQGTGAADDSGLPNDRFFAVRPEGSVSTLKIQRTERGDSAVYLCASSDTDTQYFGPGTRLTVL.

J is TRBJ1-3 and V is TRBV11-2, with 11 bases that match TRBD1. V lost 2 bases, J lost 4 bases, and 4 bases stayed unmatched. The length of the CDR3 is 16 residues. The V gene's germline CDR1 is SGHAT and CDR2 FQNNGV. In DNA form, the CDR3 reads TGTGCCAGCAGCTTAACGGACAGGGGGCGAGGAAACACCATATATTTT. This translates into CASSLTDRGRGNTIYF.

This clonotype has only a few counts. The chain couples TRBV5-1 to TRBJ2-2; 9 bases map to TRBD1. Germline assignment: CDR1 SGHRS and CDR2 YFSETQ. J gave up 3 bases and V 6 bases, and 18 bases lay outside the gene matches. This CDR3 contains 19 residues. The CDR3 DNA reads TGCGCCAGCAAATCGTTTAGGGGACAGGGCCTATTGGACACCGGGGAGCTGTTTTTT. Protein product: CASKSFRGQGLLDTGELFF.

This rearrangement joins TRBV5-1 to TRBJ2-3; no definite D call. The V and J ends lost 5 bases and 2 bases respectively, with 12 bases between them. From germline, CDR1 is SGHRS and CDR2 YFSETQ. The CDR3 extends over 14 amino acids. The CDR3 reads CASSGGKTTDTQYF. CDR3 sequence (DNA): TGCGCCAGCAGTGGTGGGAAGACCACAGATACGCAGTATTTT.

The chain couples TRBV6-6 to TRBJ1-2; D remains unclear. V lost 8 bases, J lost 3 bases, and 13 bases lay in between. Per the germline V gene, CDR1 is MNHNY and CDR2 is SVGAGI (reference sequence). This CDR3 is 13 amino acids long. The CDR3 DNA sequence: TGTGCCAGCGCCCGGGAATCGGACTATGGCTACACCTTC. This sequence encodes CASARESDYGYTF.

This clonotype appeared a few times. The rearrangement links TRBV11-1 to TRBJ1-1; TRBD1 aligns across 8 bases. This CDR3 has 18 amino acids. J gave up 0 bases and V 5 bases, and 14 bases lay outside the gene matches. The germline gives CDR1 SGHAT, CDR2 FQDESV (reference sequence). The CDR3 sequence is CASSPRQGPGAMNTEAFF. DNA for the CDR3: TGTGCCAGCAGCCCTCGACAGGGGCCCGGGGCAATGAACACTGAAGCTTTCTTT.

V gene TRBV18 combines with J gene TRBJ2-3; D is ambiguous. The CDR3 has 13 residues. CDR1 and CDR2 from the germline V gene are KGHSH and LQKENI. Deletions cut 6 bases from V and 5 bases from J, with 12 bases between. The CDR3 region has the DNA TGTGCCAGCTCGCCAATAGGGATAGATACGCAGTATTTT. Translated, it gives CASSPIGIDTQYF.

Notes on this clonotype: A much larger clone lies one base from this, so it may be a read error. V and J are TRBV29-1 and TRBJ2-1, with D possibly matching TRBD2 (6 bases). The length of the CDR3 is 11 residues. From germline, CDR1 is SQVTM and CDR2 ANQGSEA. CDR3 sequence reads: CSPDFGGGVCF. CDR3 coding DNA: TGCAGCCCCGATTTCGGGGGAGGAGTATGCTTC.

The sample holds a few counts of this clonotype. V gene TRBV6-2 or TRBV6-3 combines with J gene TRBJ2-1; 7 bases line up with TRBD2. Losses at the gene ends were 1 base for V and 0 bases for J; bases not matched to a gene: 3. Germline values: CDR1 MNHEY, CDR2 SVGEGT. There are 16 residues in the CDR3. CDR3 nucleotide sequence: TGTGCCAGCAGTTACTACGGGAGGAGCTCCTACAATGAGCAGTTCTTC. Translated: CASSYYGRSSYNEQFF.

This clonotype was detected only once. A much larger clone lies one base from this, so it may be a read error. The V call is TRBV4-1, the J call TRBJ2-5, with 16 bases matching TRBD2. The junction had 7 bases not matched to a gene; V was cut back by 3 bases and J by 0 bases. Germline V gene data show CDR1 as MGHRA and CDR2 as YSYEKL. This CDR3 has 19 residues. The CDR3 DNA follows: TGCGCCAGCAGCCACACGGGACTAGCGGGGGGGCCGAACCAAGAGACCCAGTACTTC. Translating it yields CASSHTGLAGGPNQETQYF.

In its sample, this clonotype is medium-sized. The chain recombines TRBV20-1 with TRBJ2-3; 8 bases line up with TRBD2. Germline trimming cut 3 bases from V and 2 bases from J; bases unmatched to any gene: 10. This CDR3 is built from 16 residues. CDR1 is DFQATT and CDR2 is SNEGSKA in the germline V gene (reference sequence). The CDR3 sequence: CSASVPGLVSTDTQYF. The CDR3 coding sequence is TGCAGTGCTAGTGTTCCGGGACTAGTCTCCACAGATACGCAGTATTTT.

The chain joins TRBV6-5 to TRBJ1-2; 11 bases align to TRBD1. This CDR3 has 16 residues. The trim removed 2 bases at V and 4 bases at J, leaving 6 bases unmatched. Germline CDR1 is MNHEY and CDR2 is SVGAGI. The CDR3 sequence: CASSYVRTGGGYGYTF. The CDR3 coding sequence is TGTGCCAGCAGTTACGTTAGGACAGGGGGCGGCTATGGCTACACCTTC.

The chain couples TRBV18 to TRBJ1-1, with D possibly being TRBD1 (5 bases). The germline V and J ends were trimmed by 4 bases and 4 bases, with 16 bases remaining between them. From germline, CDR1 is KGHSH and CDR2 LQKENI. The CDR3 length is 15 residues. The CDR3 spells CASSRPMGTGTEAFF. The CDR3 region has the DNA TGTGCCAGCTCACGCCCTATGGGGACCGGCACTGAAGCTTTCTTT.

CDR3 coding DNA: TGTGCTAGCCGCTCAACCGCTAGCGGGCGATTTCATGAGACCCAGTACTTC. This encodes CASRSTASGRFHETQYF. This chain joins TRBV7-7 and TRBJ2-5; 8 nucleotides match TRBD2. The germline gives CDR1 SSHAT, CDR2 FNYEAQ (reference sequence). This CDR3 has 17 amino acids.

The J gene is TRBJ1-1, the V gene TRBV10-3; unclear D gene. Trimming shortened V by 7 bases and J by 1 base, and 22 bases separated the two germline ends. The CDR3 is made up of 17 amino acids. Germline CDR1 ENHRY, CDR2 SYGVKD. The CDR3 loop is CAITSRWVDGSNTEAFF. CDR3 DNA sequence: TGTGCCATCACCTCAAGGTGGGTAGACGGATCGAACACTGAAGCTTTCTTT.

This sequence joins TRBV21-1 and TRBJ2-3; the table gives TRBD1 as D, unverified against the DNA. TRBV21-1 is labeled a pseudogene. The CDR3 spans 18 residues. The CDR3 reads CASSERGGTATSTDTLYF. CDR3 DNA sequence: TGTGCCAGCAGTGAGCGAGGGGGTACGGCGACTAGCACAGATACGCTGTATTTT.

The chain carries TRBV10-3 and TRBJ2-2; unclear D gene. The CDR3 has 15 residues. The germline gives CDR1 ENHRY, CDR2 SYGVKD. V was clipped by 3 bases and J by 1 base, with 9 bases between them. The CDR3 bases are TGTGCCATCAGTGATTCTGGGCAGAACACCGGGGAGCTGTTTTTT. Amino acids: CAISDSGQNTGELFF.

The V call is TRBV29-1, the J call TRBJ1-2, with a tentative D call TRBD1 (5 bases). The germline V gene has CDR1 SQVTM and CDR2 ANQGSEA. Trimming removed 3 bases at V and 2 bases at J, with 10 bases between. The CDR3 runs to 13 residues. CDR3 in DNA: TGCAGCGTTGAGTCTGGGACGAACTATGGCTACACCTTC. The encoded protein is CSVESGTNYGYTF.

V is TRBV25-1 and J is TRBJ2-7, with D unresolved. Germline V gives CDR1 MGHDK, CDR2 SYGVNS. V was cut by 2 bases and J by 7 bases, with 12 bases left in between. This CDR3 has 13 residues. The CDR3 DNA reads TGTGCCAGCAGTGAAGTCCCCCTGGGGGAGCAGTACTTC. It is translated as CASSEVPLGEQYF.

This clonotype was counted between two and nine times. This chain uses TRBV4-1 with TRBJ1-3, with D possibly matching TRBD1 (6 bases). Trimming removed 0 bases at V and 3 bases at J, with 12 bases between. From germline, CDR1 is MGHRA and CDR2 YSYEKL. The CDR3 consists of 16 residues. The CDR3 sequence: CASSQELDRFGNTIYF. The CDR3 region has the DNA TGCGCCAGCAGCCAAGAGTTAGACAGGTTTGGAAACACCATATATTTT.

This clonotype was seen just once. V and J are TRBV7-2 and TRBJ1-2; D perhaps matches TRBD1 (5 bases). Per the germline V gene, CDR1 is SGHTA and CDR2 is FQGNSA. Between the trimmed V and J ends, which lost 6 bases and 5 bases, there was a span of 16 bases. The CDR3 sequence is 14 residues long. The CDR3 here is CASRPPRAAYGYTF. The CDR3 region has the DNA TGTGCCAGCAGACCTCCCAGGGCGGCATATGGCTACACCTTC.

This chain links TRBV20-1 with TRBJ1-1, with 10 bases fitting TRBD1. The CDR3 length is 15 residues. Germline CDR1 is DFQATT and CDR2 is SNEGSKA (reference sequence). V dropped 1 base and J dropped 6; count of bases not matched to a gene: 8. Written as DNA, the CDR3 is TGCAGTGCTAGAGGGACAGGGGGTCTTACGGCTGAAGCTTTCTTT. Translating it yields CSARGTGGLTAEAFF.

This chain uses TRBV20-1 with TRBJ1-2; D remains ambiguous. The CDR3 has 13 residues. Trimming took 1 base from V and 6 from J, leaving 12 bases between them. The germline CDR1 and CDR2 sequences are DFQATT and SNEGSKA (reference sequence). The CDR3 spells CSARGAEVDGYTF. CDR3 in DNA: TGCAGTGCTAGAGGGGCAGAGGTGGATGGCTACACCTTC.

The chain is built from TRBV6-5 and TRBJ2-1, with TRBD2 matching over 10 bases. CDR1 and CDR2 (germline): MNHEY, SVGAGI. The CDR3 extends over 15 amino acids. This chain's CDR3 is CAAEGSSGSHNEQFF. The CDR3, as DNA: TGTGCAGCCGAGGGGTCTAGCGGGAGCCACAATGAGCAGTTCTTC.

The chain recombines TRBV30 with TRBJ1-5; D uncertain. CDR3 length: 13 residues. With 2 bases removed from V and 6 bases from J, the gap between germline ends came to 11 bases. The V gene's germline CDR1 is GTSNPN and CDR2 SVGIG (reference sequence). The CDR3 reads CAWSKDPGQPQHF. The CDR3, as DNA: TGTGCCTGGAGTAAGGATCCGGGTCAGCCCCAGCATTTT.

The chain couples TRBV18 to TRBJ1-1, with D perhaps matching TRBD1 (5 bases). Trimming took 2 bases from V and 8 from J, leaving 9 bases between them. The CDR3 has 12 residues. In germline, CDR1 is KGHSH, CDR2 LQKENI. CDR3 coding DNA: TGTGCCAGCTCACCAGGCAGGGACGAAGCTTTCTTT. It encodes CASSPGRDEAFF.